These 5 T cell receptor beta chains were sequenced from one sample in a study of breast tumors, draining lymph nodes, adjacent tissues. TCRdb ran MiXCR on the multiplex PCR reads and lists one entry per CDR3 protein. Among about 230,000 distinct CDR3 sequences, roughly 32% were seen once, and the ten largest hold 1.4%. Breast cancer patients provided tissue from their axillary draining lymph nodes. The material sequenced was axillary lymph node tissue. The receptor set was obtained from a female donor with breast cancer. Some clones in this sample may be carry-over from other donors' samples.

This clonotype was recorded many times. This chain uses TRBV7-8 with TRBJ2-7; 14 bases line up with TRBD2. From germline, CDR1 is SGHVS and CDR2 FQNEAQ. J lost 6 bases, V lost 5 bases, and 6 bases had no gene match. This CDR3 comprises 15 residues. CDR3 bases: TGTGCCAGCAGCCTACGACTAGCGGGAGGGGCCGAGCAGTACTTC. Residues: CASSLRLAGGAEQYF.

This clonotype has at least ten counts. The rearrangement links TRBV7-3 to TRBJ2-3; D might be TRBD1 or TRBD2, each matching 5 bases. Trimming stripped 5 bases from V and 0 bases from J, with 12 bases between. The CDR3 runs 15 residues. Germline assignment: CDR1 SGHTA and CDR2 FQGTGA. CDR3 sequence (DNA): TGTGCCAGCAGCCCCCACGGGGCTAGCACAGATACGCAGTATTTT. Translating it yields CASSPHGASTDTQYF.

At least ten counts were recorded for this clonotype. The CDR3 DNA is TGCGCCAGCAGCTTGGAGGGTTCTCGGGGCTCACCCCTCCACTTT. Amino acid sequence: CASSLEGSRGSPLHF. This chain connects TRBV5-1 to TRBJ1-6; a weak D match, TRBD1 (5 bases). This CDR3 contains 15 residues. The germline gives CDR1 SGHRS, CDR2 YFSETQ. V was cut by 0 bases and J by 10 bases, with 14 bases left in between.

The CDR3: CATRQAAYNGYTF. CDR3 coding DNA: TGTGCCACCAGGCAGGCAGCTTACAATGGCTACACCTTC. The chain joins TRBV24-1 to TRBJ1-2; D gene unclear. V shed 7 bases and J shed 6 bases, with 14 bases lying between them. Germline assignment: CDR1 KGHDR and CDR2 SFDVKD. This CDR3 spans 13 amino acids.

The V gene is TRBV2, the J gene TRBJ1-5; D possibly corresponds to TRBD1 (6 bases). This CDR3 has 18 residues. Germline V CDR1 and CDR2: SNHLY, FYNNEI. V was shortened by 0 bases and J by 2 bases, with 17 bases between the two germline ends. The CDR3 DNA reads TGTGCCAGCAGTGAAGCGACCAGGGGTTTGGGTGGCAATCAGCCCCAGCATTTT. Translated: CASSEATRGLGGNQPQHF.